This record looks at one T cell receptor beta chain sequence and its context. The data are from a study of blood T cell repertoires in COVID-19. Study summary: There were acute and convalescent COVID-19 samples, and they came from the United States, Italy and Spain. PBMCs, B-cell-depleted T cells, or T cells were the source of the cDNA or gDNA that made up the material.

Per the original methods: By means of reference gene primer amplification, nucleated cell counts were estimated. Clones were sequenced by immunoSEQ multiplex PCR, and TCRdb holds only the in-frame ones, with some missing. For V, J and clone size, that table is used; D and trimming come from the DNA. The sample shows approximately 250,000 clones, 70% to 85% of them seen only once. V trimming: 4 bases; J trimming: 4 bases; junction bases outside the gene matches: 13. Germline V gene sequence: CDR1 GTSNPN, CDR2 SVGIG (reference sequence). The CDR3 length is 16 residues. This rearrangement joins TRBV30 to TRBJ2-5; TRBD2 matches at 9 bases. This clonotype was obtained from a man aged 35-49 years who had recovered from COVID-19. The sequencing sample was made of peripheral blood. CDR3 residues: CAWTPGLAGTRETQYF. CDR3 nucleotides: TGTGCCTGGACCCCAGGTCTAGCGGGAACTCGAGAGACCCAGTACTTC.